The clone carrying this T cell receptor beta chain was seen a handful of times. Its antigen remains unidentified. The record originates from a study of identical twins. Study findings and constraints: Models underestimated TCR alpha sharing (out-of-frame) in monozygotic twins.

Healthy Caucasians were all of the donors. TCRdb analysed the 5' RACE reads with MiXCR anew, one entry per CDR3 protein. The sample yields about 530,000 distinct CDR3 sequences, approximately 14% seen once. These same data were also listed under a study on yellow fever vaccine responses in identical twins. That source notes: Twins' vaccine T cell responses were reported to seem partly convergent and partly personalized.

The sequenced material came from CD4+ T cells sorted from blood. The receptor comes from a woman between 18 and 30 years old in good health.

CDR3 protein: CASSLLGQPQETQYF. The CDR3, as DNA: TGTGCCAGCAGTTTATTGGGACAGCCACAAGAGACCCAGTACTTC. This chain joins TRBV28 and TRBJ2-5; 7 bases line up with TRBD1. V dropped 1 base and J dropped 2; count of bases not matched to a gene: 4. Germline V gives CDR1 MDHEN, CDR2 SYDVKM. The CDR3 is 15 amino acids. The whole variable domain, filled in from reference TRBV28 and TRBJ2-5, reads DVKVTQSSRYLVKRTGEKVFLECVQDMDHENMFWYRQDPGLGLRLIYFSYDVKMKEKGDIPEGYSVSREKKERFSLILESASTNQTSMYLCASSLLGQPQETQYFGPGTRLLVL.